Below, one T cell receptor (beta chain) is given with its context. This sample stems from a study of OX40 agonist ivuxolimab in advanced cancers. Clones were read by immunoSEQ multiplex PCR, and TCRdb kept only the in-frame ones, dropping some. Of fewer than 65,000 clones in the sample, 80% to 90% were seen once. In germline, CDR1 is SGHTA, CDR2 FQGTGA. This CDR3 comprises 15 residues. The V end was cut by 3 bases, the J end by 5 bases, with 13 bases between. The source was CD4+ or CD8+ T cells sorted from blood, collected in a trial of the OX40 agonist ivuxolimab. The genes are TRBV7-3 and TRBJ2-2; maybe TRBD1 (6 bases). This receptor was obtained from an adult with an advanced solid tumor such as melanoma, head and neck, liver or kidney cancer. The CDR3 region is CASSFQTGSTGELFF. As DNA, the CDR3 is TGTGCCAGCAGCTTCCAGACAGGATCGACCGGGGAGCTGTTTTTT.